This entry concerns a single TCR beta chain. A junction boundary mismatches the germline segment, possibly from a read error. The PCR was carried out with 60 Vbeta primers and 13 Jbeta primers. Clones were sequenced by immunoSEQ multiplex PCR, and TCRdb holds only the in-frame ones, with some missing. The sample yields more than 75,000 clones, roughly 79% seen once. CDR3 length: 13 amino acids. Germline V lookup: CDR1 SSHAT, CDR2 FNYEAQ (reference sequence). The data originate from a study of cytomegalovirus exposure and HLA in healthy donors. Every donor was a healthy person donating bone marrow. This sequence originates from a middle-aged woman in good health and CMV-seronegative. The V call is TRBV7-7, the J call TRBJ2-5, with 7 bases matching TRBD1. The sequenced sample was PBMCs. Here the CDR3 DNA reads TGTGCTAGCAGCGGACAGGTCCAAGAGACCCAGTACTTC. Protein sequence: CASSGQVQETQYF.